This T cell receptor beta chain was retrieved from a study of cytomegalovirus exposure and HLA in healthy donors. Study-wide findings and caveats: An assumption of roughly uniform sequencing depth across donors underlay the presence/absence analyses. The investigators catalogued 164 TCR beta chains as cytomegalovirus-associated. In a later analysis, donors in an Asian-associated ancestry cluster reportedly had fewer N-insertions in productive TCRs than the cohort mean.

This clone was recorded a few times. Its antigen remains unknown. 60 Vbeta and 13 Jbeta primers were used in PCR. Produced via immunoSEQ multiplex PCR; TCRdb's table is partial and in-frame only. This table holds approximately 91,000 clones, roughly 80% found once. Trimming took 2 bases from V and 3 from J, leaving 8 bases between them. Germline CDR1 is MNHEY and CDR2 is SVGAGI. CDR3 size: 15 residues. Input material: PBMCs. This chain links TRBV6-5 with TRBJ1-6; no firm D call. This receptor was obtained from a human donor in good health. The CDR3 loop is CASSYRSVYNSPLHF. The DNA of the CDR3 is TGTGCCAGCAGTTACAGGAGTGTCTATAATTCACCCCTCCACTTT.